The rows below give T cell receptor beta chains drawn from one sample of a study of Ad26.COV2.S vaccination and SARS-CoV-2 variants. Using immunoSEQ multiplex PCR, the repertoire was profiled, and TCRdb retains in-frame clones only, with some absent. Found here are under 250,000 clones, roughly 85% of them singletons; the top ten hold roughly 3%. This material consisted of peripheral blood, taken in a trial of Ad26.COV2.S vaccine versus placebo. The receptors here all came from a person aged 18 to 59 who received the Ad26.COV2.S COVID-19 vaccine or a placebo. Each CDR3 is given with its conserved first and last residue. The D gene is left open where the match is weak. Some rows mark clone size as missing; the rest say once, few, many or name a class of expanded clone.

J,size,V,D,CDR3,DNA
TRBJ2-1,once,TRBV7-9,-,CASSSPGVPYNEQFF,TGTGCCAGCAGCTCACCGGGGGTACCGTACAATGAGCAGTTCTTC
TRBJ1-1,-,TRBV27,-,CASSPHPGPEAFF,TGTGCCAGCAGTCCGCATCCGGGACCTGAAGCTTTCTTT
TRBJ1-5,-,TRBV27,-,CASSSGPINQPQHF,TGTGCCAGCAGCTCGGGACCGATCAATCAGCCCCAGCATTTT
TRBJ1-3,-,TRBV7-9,-,CASSLVGLLLGNTIYF,TGTGCCAGCAGCTTAGTTGGACTCCTATTAGGAAACACCATATATTTT
TRBJ1-3,-,TRBV20-1,-,CSASDGTIYF,TGCAGTGCCTCGGATGGCACCATATATTTT
TRBJ1-1,-,TRBV6-5,-,CASSFRDYTEAFF,TGTGCCAGCAGTTTTCGGGACTACACTGAAGCTTTCTTT
TRBJ2-1,-,TRBV7-9,-,CASTASTAYNEQFF,TGTGCCAGCACCGCATCAACAGCCTACAATGAGCAGTTCTTC
TRBJ2-1,-,TRBV2,-,CASSGNNEQFF,TGTGCCAGCAGCGGTAACAATGAGCAGTTCTTC
TRBJ2-7,-,TRBV11-2,-,CASSFRAVEQYF,TGTGCCAGCAGCTTCAGGGCGGTCGAGCAGTACTTC
TRBJ2-1,-,TRBV6-2/TRBV6-3,TRBD2,CTSSSTSGAYNEQFF,TGTACCAGCAGCAGTACTAGCGGGGCCTACAATGAGCAGTTCTTC
TRBJ1-2,few,TRBV7-9,-,CASSTNRVSGYTF,TGTGCCAGCAGCACGAACAGGGTTTCGGGCTACACCTTC
TRBJ2-7,-,TRBV5-6,TRBD1,CASSLQGDYEQYF,TGTGCCAGCAGCTTACAGGGGGACTACGAGCAGTACTTC
TRBJ1-4,-,TRBV7-9,-,CASSLSYEKLFF,TGTGCCAGCAGCTTATCCTATGAAAAACTGTTTTTT
TRBJ1-5,-,TRBV19,TRBD1,CASGGTGSQPQHF,TGTGCCAGTGGAGGGACAGGGAGTCAGCCCCAGCATTTT
TRBJ2-5,-,TRBV7-3,-,CASSLEGWETQYF,TGTGCCAGCAGCTTAGAGGGGTGGGAGACCCAGTACTTC
TRBJ2-5,-,TRBV5-5,-,CASSSGTDWETQYF,TGTGCCAGCAGCTCCGGGACGGACTGGGAAACCCAGTACTTC
TRBJ1-2,-,TRBV10-3,-,CAISVGHPTNYGYTF,TGTGCCATCAGTGTCGGACATCCGACTAACTATGGCTACACCTTC
TRBJ2-2,few,TRBV24-1,TRBD2,CATSALGGNKGELFF,TGTGCCACCAGTGCCCTGGGGGGGAACAAGGGGGAGCTGTTTTTT
TRBJ2-5,-,TRBV19,TRBD1,CASSIRGTGAQETQYF,TGTGCCAGTAGTATCCGGGGGACAGGAGCCCAAGAGACCCAGTACTTC
TRBJ1-5,few,TRBV3-1/TRBV3-2,-,CASSLLKGRDRSNQPQHF,TGTGCCAGCAGCCTCCTAAAGGGACGAGATAGGAGCAATCAGCCCCAGCATTTT
TRBJ2-4,-,TRBV9,-,CASSVDGKNIQYF,TGTGCCAGCAGCGTAGACGGCAAAAACATTCAGTACTTC
TRBJ2-3,-,TRBV7-9,TRBD1,CASSHRGRDPDTQYF,TGTGCCAGCAGCCACAGGGGCCGGGATCCAGATACGCAGTATTTT
TRBJ2-6,-,TRBV5-4,-,CASRTGAGSGANVLTF,TGTGCCAGCAGAACCGGGGCGGGCTCTGGGGCCAACGTCCTGACTTTC